This T cell receptor beta chain was observed in a study of cytomegalovirus exposure and HLA in healthy donors. Study-wide results and caveats: Earlier analysis found most TCR beta V segments productive about 87% or about 30% of the time.

Of note for this clone: Its antigen is undetermined.

CDR3 length: 15 residues. V dropped 6 bases and J dropped 6; count of bases not matched to a gene: 8. CDR1 is MNHNY and CDR2 is SVGAGI in the germline V gene (reference sequence). PCR was performed using 60 Vbeta and 13 Jbeta primers. The table came from immunoSEQ multiplex PCR; TCRdb's copy has only in-frame clones and leaves some out. The data contain 100,000 to 150,000 clones, around 72% of them singletons. Sequencing was carried out using PBMCs. The chain couples TRBV6-6 to TRBJ2-4; 10 bases align to TRBD2. This receptor was identified in a young man in good health and CMV-seronegative. CDR3 sequence (DNA): TGTGCCAGCAGGGAGCGGGGGGGTTTGGGAAACATTCAGTACTTC. Protein product: CASRERGGLGNIQYF.